The 4 T cell receptor beta chains below were found in one sample sequenced in a study of T cells after yellow fever vaccination. TCRdb re-called the 5' RACE reads with MiXCR, one entry per CDR3 protein. The top ten clones hold more than 15% of a sample with approximately 350,000 distinct CDR3 sequences, roughly 11% of them seen once. The sample in question was PBMCs, obtained on the day of the first yellow fever vaccination. These receptors all come from a man between 18 and 35 years old who received the YFV17D yellow fever vaccine.

The CDR3 is CASSQITGLGEKLFF. DNA of the CDR3: TGTGCCAGCAGCCAAATAACAGGGTTAGGTGAAAAACTGTTTTTT. The chain couples TRBV5-6 to TRBJ1-4; possibly TRBD1 for D (6 bases). The germline CDR1 and CDR2 sequences are SGHDT and YYEEEE. V was cut by 4 bases and J by 7 bases, with 17 bases left in between. The CDR3 has 15 residues.

This sequence joins TRBV6-2 or TRBV6-3 and TRBJ1-2; TRBD1 is a possible D gene (5 bases). V was trimmed by 4 bases and J by 6 bases, leaving 24 bases between them. Germline V lookup: CDR1 MNHEY, CDR2 SVGEGT. The CDR3 length is 17 residues. The CDR3, as DNA: TGTGCCAGCAGTTTAAGCTTCGAGGGGACCCGATGGGATGGCTACACCTTC. As protein: CASSLSFEGTRWDGYTF.

In its sample, this clonotype was seen a few times. The chain couples TRBV4-3 to TRBJ1-5; D remains unclear. The CDR3 runs 13 residues. CDR1 LGHNA and CDR2 YSLEER come from the germline V gene. V was trimmed by 5 bases and J by 2 bases, leaving 7 bases between them. CDR3 coding DNA: TGCGCCAGCAGCAGGACCCGCAATCAGCCCCAGCATTTT. This codes for CASSRTRNQPQHF.

Many counts were recorded for this clonotype. V gene TRBV7-3 combines with J gene TRBJ2-1; 10 bases fit TRBD2. The V and J ends lost 4 bases and 5 bases, in that order; junction bases with no gene match: 2. The CDR3 totals 14 residues. In germline, CDR1 is SGHTA, CDR2 FQGTGA. CDR3 coding DNA: TGTGCCAGCAGCTCTAGCGGGGGAGACAATGAGCAGTTCTTC. As protein: CASSSSGGDNEQFF.